Below are 9 T cell receptor beta chains sequenced from a single sample in a study of T cell changes during pregnancy in multiple sclerosis. The repertoire was sequenced with immunoSEQ multiplex PCR; TCRdb's copy has only in-frame clones and lacks some. Here the sample spans 60,000 or so clones, about 91% being singletons. Sample: peripheral blood, taken before pregnancy. Source of these receptors: a female donor with multiple sclerosis, enrolled in a pregnancy study.

The V call is TRBV6-5, the J call TRBJ1-2; no definite D call. Trimming took 0 bases from V and 5 from J, leaving 7 bases between them. CDR1 and CDR2 (germline): MNHEY, SVGAGI. There are 13 residues in the CDR3. The CDR3, as DNA: TGTGCCAGCAGTTACTCGCCAACTTATGGCTACACCTTC. It yields the protein CASSYSPTYGYTF.

V gene TRBV10-3 combines with J gene TRBJ1-5; 7 bases fit TRBD1. CDR3 length: 19 residues. Per germline, CDR1 ENHRY and CDR2 SYGVKD. V dropped 2 bases and J dropped 3; count of bases not matched to a gene: 16. Here the CDR3 reads CAISERRLGTASINQPQHF. The CDR3, as DNA: TGTGCCATCAGTGAGCGGCGGCTAGGGACAGCCAGTATCAATCAGCCCCAGCATTTT.

V usage is TRBV5-3 and J usage is TRBJ2-5; the D is unclear. Being an ORF, TRBV5-3 has a function that is uncertain. The CDR3 is 13 amino acids. With 0 bases removed from V and 2 bases from J, the gap between germline ends came to 5 bases. The chain's CDR3 is CARSLAIQETQYF. CDR3 nucleotide sequence: TGTGCCAGAAGCTTGGCTATTCAAGAGACCCAGTACTTC.

The CDR3 sequence is CASSEYSGQGGNEQFF. DNA of the CDR3: TGTGCCAGCAGTGAATATTCGGGACAGGGGGGAAATGAGCAGTTCTTC. The chain couples TRBV25-1 to TRBJ2-1; 11 bases map to TRBD1. Trimming cost V 0 bases and J 7 bases; bases outside gene matches: 5. Germline CDR1 MGHDK, CDR2 SYGVNS. The CDR3 totals 16 residues.

There are many counts of this clone. CDR3: CATQKTGQGDTGELFF. The CDR3 DNA reads as TGTGCCACTCAAAAAACGGGACAGGGGGACACCGGGGAGCTGTTTTTT. The J gene is TRBJ2-2, the V gene TRBV6-4; 11 positions match TRBD1. The CDR3 length is 16 residues. The J segment lost 3 bases and the V segment lost 10 bases, leaving 10 bases of the junction unmatched. CDR1 is MRHNA and CDR2 is SNTAGT in the germline V gene.

The V and J genes are TRBV5-1 and TRBJ1-4, with D maybe TRBD1 (6 bases). Germline V lookup: CDR1 SGHRS, CDR2 YFSETQ. CDR3 length: 16 residues. V lost 2 bases and J lost 5, with 16 bases in between. CDR3 DNA: TGCGCCAGCAGCTTACGGGTCAGGGGAGGGAATGAAAAACTGTTTTTT. Translation: CASSLRVRGGNEKLFF.

This chain connects TRBV6-1 to TRBJ2-7; D perhaps matches TRBD1 (6 bases). The CDR3 runs to 14 residues. The V gene's germline CDR1 is MNHNS and CDR2 SASEGT. V lost 4 bases to trimming and J lost 4 bases, with 14 bases between them. The CDR3 DNA follows: TGTGCCAGCAGTGTCTTGAACAGGGCGTACGAGCAGTACTTC. This codes for CASSVLNRAYEQYF.

The chain links TRBV19 to TRBJ2-3, with 7 bases that match TRBD1. Per germline, CDR1 LNHDA and CDR2 SQIVND (reference sequence). This CDR3 has 16 residues. J gave up 4 bases and V 4 bases, and 11 bases lay outside the gene matches. The CDR3 DNA sequence: TGTGCCAGTAGTAAAAAGGGGGCGCCGGGCCCAGATACGCAGTATTTT. It encodes CASSKKGAPGPDTQYF.

In nucleotides, the CDR3 is TGTGCCAGCAGCCCCCCTGGGGTGGGACTACACAATGAGCAGTTCTTC. Amino acids: CASSPPGVGLHNEQFF. The rearrangement joins TRBV7-2 to TRBJ2-1; 7 nucleotides align to TRBD2. Unmatched junction bases numbered 12, after V lost 5 bases and J lost 5 bases. The germline CDR1 and CDR2 sequences are SGHTA and FQGNSA. The CDR3 is made up of 16 amino acids. The entire variable domain, with the rest obtained from reference TRBV7-2 and TRBJ2-1, is as follows: GAGVSQSPSNKVTEKGKDVELRCDPISGHTALYWYRQSLGQGLEFLIYFQGNSAPDKSGLPSDRFSAERTGGSVSTLTIQRTQQEDSAVYLCASSPPGVGLHNEQFFGPGTRLTVL.